A selection of T cell receptor beta chains follows, all from one sample in a study of blood T cell repertoires in COVID-19. The data were produced by immunoSEQ multiplex PCR, yet TCRdb's version contains in-frame clones alone and is incomplete. The table includes under 350,000 clones, approximately 90% detected once. Material for sequencing was peripheral blood. These receptors came from a middle-aged man with acute or convalescent COVID-19. CDR3s include the opening cysteine and the closing phenylalanine or tryptophan.

v_call	j_call	cdr3_aa
TRBV5-1	TRBJ1-1	CASQQSMNTEAFF
TRBV6-5	TRBJ2-7	CASRDPYEQYF
TRBV5-1	TRBJ1-6	CASSFSGFDTLHF
TRBV6-4	TRBJ2-1	CASSEGASFDEQFF
TRBV4-1	TRBJ2-5	CASSQDSTPSQTQYF
TRBV24-1	TRBJ1-2	CATSGPGQGDYGYTF
TRBV5-4	TRBJ1-1	CASSSTGGAFF
TRBV5-5	TRBJ2-7	CASSLGGGVYEQYF
TRBV7-9	TRBJ1-5	CASSSPAGSQPQHF
TRBV24-1	TRBJ2-2	CATGRDSRNTGELFF
TRBV4-2	TRBJ1-4	CASSQGYRGREKLFF
TRBV29-1	TRBJ1-1	CSVGGAGTLTFF
TRBV18	TRBJ2-1	CASSDTGGHSYNEQFF
TRBV5-4	TRBJ2-7	CASSSKLGSYEQYF
TRBV5-1	TRBJ1-4	CASSFDRGKEKLFF
TRBV7-3	TRBJ2-2	CASSAQQGAGTGELFF
TRBV25-1	TRBJ1-1	CASSESGVRGTEAFF
TRBV5-4	TRBJ2-7	CASSRRDISSYEQYF
TRBV5-1	TRBJ2-7	CASSNGGQGDSYEQYF
TRBV30	TRBJ2-7	CAWSVGRGGYEQYF
TRBV10-2	TRBJ1-4	CASSESQGFSEKLFF
TRBV25-1	TRBJ1-1	CASTDQGWPTEAFF
TRBV19	TRBJ1-5	CASSMGLQGDQPQHF
TRBV5-8	TRBJ2-2	CASSFWTGYAGELFF
TRBV5-1	TRBJ2-7	CASSGGPRVYEQYF
TRBV4-2	TRBJ2-7	CASSQDQTYHYEQYF
TRBV11-3	TRBJ2-1	CASSLDYHNEQFF
TRBV27	TRBJ1-6	CASSPVFWGRNSPLHF
TRBV2	TRBJ1-5	CASSYGQGIGQPQHF
TRBV27	TRBJ1-1	CASRIYREGTEAFF
TRBV11-3	TRBJ2-3	CASSLGNLAGGLDTQYF
TRBV7-2	TRBJ1-6	CASSSGVTYNSPLHF
TRBV12-3/TRBV12-4	TRBJ1-3	CASILQGGNTIYF
TRBV9	TRBJ1-2	CASSVAEQAGYTF
TRBV10-3	TRBJ1-3	CAISLSASGNTIYF
TRBV29-1	TRBJ1-1	CSVGGGAFTEAFF
TRBV27	TRBJ1-2	CASTQTGQGIGYTF
TRBV7-2	TRBJ2-1	CASSSQGSIYNEQFF
TRBV7-2	TRBJ2-3	CASSLYKASGTDTQYF
TRBV5-1	TRBJ1-4	CASSLGAALGGTEKLFF
TRBV2	TRBJ1-2	CASRTGATGTSGYTF
TRBV7-8	TRBJ2-2	CASSLLNTGELFF
TRBV14	TRBJ2-2	CASSRMSGANTGELFF
TRBV9	TRBJ1-5	CANRMTGLRQPQHF
TRBV24-1	TRBJ1-5	CATGAGQGVNQPQHF
TRBV5-1	TRBJ2-7	CASSLLSDSPWYEQYF
TRBV18	TRBJ1-1	CASSQGAVTEAFF
TRBV2	TRBJ1-5	CAVGGGREQPQHF
TRBV10-3	TRBJ1-1	CAIRGRMNTEAFF
TRBV6-5	TRBJ1-2	CASSPRDREFYGYTF
TRBV25-1	TRBJ1-1	CASSDNYRGGVNTEAFF
TRBV9	TRBJ2-3	CASSVMSGGVTDTQYF